The 3 T cell receptor beta chains in this list originate from one sample, sequenced in a study of cytomegalovirus exposure and HLA in healthy donors. With 60 Vbeta and 13 Jbeta primers, the PCR was carried out. Here immunoSEQ multiplex PCR was the method, and the copy in TCRdb shows in-frame clones only, minus some. The repertoire holds about 170,000 clones, with 85% as singletons. The material sequenced was PBMCs. All receptors derive from a boy younger than 10 in good health and CMV-seronegative.

The count of this clone is one. This sequence joins TRBV29-1 and TRBJ1-2; 8 nucleotides match TRBD1. Looked up from germline, CDR1 is SQVTM and CDR2 is ANQGSEA. Trimming removed 4 bases from V and 9 bases from J; junction bases left unmatched: 13. The CDR3 sequence is 14 residues long. The CDR3 region is CSVAYIGQGDSYTF. In nucleotides, the CDR3 is TGCAGCGTTGCCTACATAGGACAGGGCGATAGCTACACCTTC.

CDR3 DNA sequence: TGCAGCGCACGCGGTGGAGGGGAATTGAACACTGAAGCTTTCTTT. Amino acids: CSARGGGELNTEAFF. The J gene is TRBJ1-1, the V gene TRBV29-1; the D gene is possibly TRBD1 (5 bases). The CDR3 totals 15 residues. The V end was cut by 7 bases, the J end by 0 bases, with 18 bases between. Germline V gene sequence: CDR1 SQVTM, CDR2 ANQGSEA.

This clone was seen a single time. This chain links TRBV19 with TRBJ2-4; a weak D match, TRBD2 (6 bases). V was cut by 5 bases and J by 1 base, with 12 bases left in between. CDR1 and CDR2 from the germline V gene are LNHDA and SQIVND (reference sequence). CDR3 length: 15 residues. CDR3 loop: CASSYPGEAKNIQYF. CDR3 bases: TGTGCCAGTAGTTATCCGGGGGAGGCCAAAAACATTCAGTACTTC.